This T cell receptor beta chain is drawn from a study of blood T cell repertoires in COVID-19. Study-wide context: Donors in the United States, Italy and Spain gave samples during acute or convalescent COVID-19.

This clone appeared once. Profiling relied on immunoSEQ multiplex PCR, and the TCRdb table lists in-frame clones only, not all of them. The repertoire holds about 59,000 clones, with under 85% as singletons. The CDR3 covers 17 residues. Trimming took off 4 bases at V and 0 bases at J, with 14 bases between the two ends. Per germline, CDR1 SGHNT and CDR2 YYREEE (reference sequence). This chain connects TRBV5-4 to TRBJ2-6; unclear D gene. The sequencing input was peripheral blood. This sequence was found in a woman at least 80 years old with acute or convalescent COVID-19. CDR3: CASSAVGLFSGANVLTF. In DNA form, the CDR3 reads TGTGCCAGCAGCGCAGTTGGGCTATTCTCTGGGGCCAACGTCCTGACTTTC. The full variable domain, in which reference TRBV5-4 and TRBJ2-6 provide the parts outside the CDR3, is ETGVTQSPTHLIKTRGQQVTLRCSSQSGHNTVSWYQQALGQGPQFIFQYYREEENGRGNFPPRFSGLQFPNYSSELNVNALELDDSALYLCASSAVGLFSGANVLTFGAGSRLTVL.